This TCR beta chain appears in the sequencing data of a study of blood T cell repertoires in COVID-19. Study summary: The United States, Italy and Spain were the sources of the acute and convalescent COVID-19 samples.

While infection was still active, Seattle patients were enrolled and then followed longitudinally. In the authors' methods: Amplification with reference gene primers provided the estimates of nucleated cell counts. TCRdb's table, derived via immunoSEQ multiplex PCR, lists solely in-frame clones and lacks some. That table gives V, J and clone size, and the DNA gave D and trimming. The sample includes 360,000 or so clones, roughly 89% of them seen just once. This clone was found once. Sequencing was carried out using peripheral blood. The receptor comes from an older woman with COVID-19, enrolled during active disease.

This CDR3 is CASSFYSSGANTGELFF. In DNA, the CDR3 is TGTGCCAGCAGCTTCTACTCGAGCGGGGCGAACACCGGGGAGCTGTTTTTT. This chain uses TRBV9 with TRBJ2-2; 7 bases fit TRBD2. Germline V gene lookup returns CDR1 SGDLS and CDR2 YYNGEE. The CDR3 has 17 residues. Trimming cost V 4 bases and J 0 bases; bases outside gene matches: 9.